The present entry profiles one TCR beta chain with its context. In this sample, this clonotype turned up a few times. Its recognized antigen is unknown. One base away there is no much larger clone; base qualities are not given. The sample comes from a study of T cell repertoires in cytomegalovirus infection (dated by TCRdb to about 2019). Regarding the complete study: Peptide stimulations targeted recently identified HLA-C-restricted CMV epitopes, whose presentation resists viral immunomodulation, together with well-studied HLA-B-restricted epitopes. Because public TCR beta signatures pointed to carriage of CMV infection together with the matching HLA type, the HLA type of each donor mattered for the analysis.

The instrument given in TCRdb is Illumina HiSeq 1500. The public reads were reanalyzed by TCRdb: fastp trimming at Q25, MiXCR alignment, in-frame beta chains only. All rows with the same CDR3 protein become a single entry with the most common DNA and genes. Across this sample there are some 350,000 distinct CDR3 sequences, with roughly 36% seen only once. The top ten hold approximately 13% of the sample. V loses 5 bases, J loses 1 base, and the germline ends lie 11 bases apart. The germline V gene encodes CDR1 SGHVS and CDR2 FNYEAQ. The CDR3 numbers 15 residues from cysteine through phenylalanine. Just CDR3 DNA is preserved here, 45 bases in frame from base 1. The treatment or condition label, as the study defines it: in vitro stimulation with specific CMV peptide epitopes to enrich CMV-specific T cells. Findings and caveats that apply to the study as a whole: The ex vivo response was dominated by HLA-C-restricted CMV-specific TCR beta clonotypes, which also provided the single most frequent clonotype in two of eight donors. In both this cohort and an independent cohort of over 350 donors, the cumulative frequency of public TCR beta family members distinguished carriers of CMV infection plus the relevant HLA type.

The TCR comes from a human donor in good health (CMV status not recorded). Some clones in this sample may be carry-over from other donors' samples. The rearranged chain carries TRBV7-6 and TRBJ2-2; the D gene is perhaps TRBD1, on 6 matching bases. Here the sequenced sample was cultured PBMCs, taken from culture after CMV antigen stimulation. The CDR3 corresponds to CASSQTGQNTGELFF. In nucleotides, the sequence is TGTGCCAGCAGCCAAACGGGACAGAACACCGGGGAGCTGTTTTTT.